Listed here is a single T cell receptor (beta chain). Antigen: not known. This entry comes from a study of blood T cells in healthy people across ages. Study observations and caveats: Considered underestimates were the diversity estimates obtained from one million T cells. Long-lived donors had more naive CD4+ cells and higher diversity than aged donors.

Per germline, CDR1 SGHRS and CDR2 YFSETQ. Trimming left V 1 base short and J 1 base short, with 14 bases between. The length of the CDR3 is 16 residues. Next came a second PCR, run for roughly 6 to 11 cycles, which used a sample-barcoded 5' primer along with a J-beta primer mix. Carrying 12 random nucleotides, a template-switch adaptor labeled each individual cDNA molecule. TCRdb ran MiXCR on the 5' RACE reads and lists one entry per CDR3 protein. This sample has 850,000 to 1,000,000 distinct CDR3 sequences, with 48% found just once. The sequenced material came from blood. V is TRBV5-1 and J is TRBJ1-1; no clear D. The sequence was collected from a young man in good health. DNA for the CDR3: TGCGCCAGCAGCTTGACGGCGGATGCGGCGAACACTGAAGCTTTCTTT. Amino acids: CASSLTADAANTEAFF.